The clone carrying this T cell receptor beta chain appeared a few times. The CDR3 contains 14 residues. V lost 7 bases and J lost 3, with 12 bases in between. Germline V gives CDR1 MNHEY, CDR2 SVGAGI. This record belongs to a study of blood T cell repertoires in COVID-19. Study details: PBMCs, B-cell-depleted T cells, or T cells were the source of the cDNA or gDNA that made up the material.

This table comes from immunoSEQ multiplex PCR, and its TCRdb copy is limited to in-frame clones, with some not included. The sample carries about 130,000 clones, about 81% recorded once. Source material: peripheral blood. This receptor was identified in a man between 25 and 39 years old with COVID-19, enrolled during active disease. The chain uses TRBV6-5 and TRBJ2-2; possible D gene TRBD1, 5 bases. CDR3 amino acids: CASNQGVDTGELFF. The CDR3 nucleotides are TGTGCCAGCAACCAGGGCGTCGACACCGGGGAGCTGTTTTTT.